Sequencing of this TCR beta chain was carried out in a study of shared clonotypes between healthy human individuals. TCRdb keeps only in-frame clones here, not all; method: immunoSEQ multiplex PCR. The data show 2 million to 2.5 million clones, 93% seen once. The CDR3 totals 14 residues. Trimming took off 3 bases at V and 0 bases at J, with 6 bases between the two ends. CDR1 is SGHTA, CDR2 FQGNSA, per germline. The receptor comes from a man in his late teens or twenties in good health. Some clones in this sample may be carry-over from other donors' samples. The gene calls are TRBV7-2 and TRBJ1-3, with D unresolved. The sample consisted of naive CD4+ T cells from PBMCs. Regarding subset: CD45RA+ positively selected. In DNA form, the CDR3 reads TGTGCCAGCAGCTTTTTCTCCTCTGGAAACACCATATATTTT. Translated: CASSFFSSGNTIYF.